What follows describes a single T cell receptor (beta chain). Its binding antigen is unknown. Base qualities were left out, and no much larger clone turns up one base away. These data come from a study of T cells in localized non-small cell lung cancer (dated by TCRdb to 2020 to 2021). Regarding the complete study: The study analyzed T cell repertoires of 200 to 250 early-stage NSCLC patients, comparing tumors and uninvolved tumor-adjacent lungs. The cohort consisted of 200 to 300 treatment-naive NSCLC patients whose localized lung tumors had been resected. NSCLC patients had a mean age of roughly 66 years, and around 140 were male and 85 to 110 female.

TCR beta CDR3 regions were sequenced from DNA using the immunoSEQ Assay. The study's processing was this. To compute T cell density, TCR beta template counts were normalized to usable DNA, which was estimated by amplifying housekeeping genes. Using the preseqR package, richness was estimated by extrapolating to 120,000 templates for tissue samples and 400,000 templates for PBMC samples. Clonality was defined by subtracting Pielou's evenness from one. Tissue-enriched TCRs were identified through differential abundance testing performed on productive amino-acid clonotypes, with a minimum total count of 5 and an alpha of 0.1. The Jaccard Index and the Morisita Overlap Index were used to measure repertoire overlap between compartments. GLIPH clustered TCR beta CDR3s with public tetramer-defined viral CDR3s; viral motifs required at least three viral sequences plus V-gene enrichment. Sourced from immuneACCESS, this table was stored by TCRdb with only in-frame sequences that have V and J called. A share of the clones is absent; for the studies checked, an unresolved V gene accounts for under half, and the remainder has no known explanation. The V and J calls and clone size are taken from that table; D and trimming were inferred from the DNA. In this sample the table shows about 48,000 clones, roughly 80% of which occur a single time. Around 16% of the sample belongs to the ten largest clones.

At diagnosis, peripheral blood, uninvolved tumor-adjacent lung and tumor were collected and stored as a combination of fresh-frozen and FFPE material. For TCR repertoire profiling, blood samples were analyzed in the form of peripheral blood mononuclear cells. General findings and caveats noted by the study authors: Multi-region tumor sequencing was not performed, so intratumor heterogeneity could not be excluded. Longer overall survival was associated with higher blood T cell density, whereas shorter survival was associated with higher adjacent-lung clonality. A median of around 50 of the top 100 tumor clones turned up in the paired uninvolved adjacent lung, and around 27 of those clones also ranked among the top 100 of that same adjacent lung. Because the study design was exploratory, TCR variables were selected using unadjusted p-values without false-discovery rate correction. Uninvolved tumor-adjacent lung showed the highest T cell clonality, higher than tumor, which suggests more focused antigenic responses in the uninvolved tumor-adjacent lung.

From its cysteine to its phenylalanine, the CDR3 spans 12 amino acids. The sequence is cut down to CDR3 DNA, 36 bases in frame from base 1. In the germline V gene, CDR1 corresponds to MDHEN and CDR2 to SYDVKM. V is shortened by 6 bases, J by 3 bases, and the region joining them spans 9 bases. The sequence came from a man between 40 and 70 years old with stage I squamous cell lung carcinoma. The sample was peripheral blood, taken before any cancer treatment. The sequence links TRBV28 to TRBJ2-7; D gene: possibly TRBD2, on 6 matching bases. The CDR3: CASSGSGYEQYF. The DNA sequence is TGTGCCAGCAGCGGGAGCGGCTACGAGCAGTACTTC.